This T cell receptor beta chain was retrieved from a study of blood T cell repertoires in COVID-19. Overall study context: T cells, B-cell-depleted T cells, or PBMCs supplied cDNA or gDNA.

The CDR3 has 16 residues. CDR1 is MNHNS, CDR2 SASEGT, per germline. The J segment lost 8 bases and the V segment lost 2 bases, leaving 7 bases of the junction unmatched. Sequenced by immunoSEQ multiplex PCR; TCRdb stores in-frame clones only, minus some. The table lists some 48,000 clones, 70% to 85% of them singletons. This clone turned up a few times. This sequence originates from a man between 45 and 60 years old with acute or convalescent COVID-19. The chain combines TRBV6-1 with TRBJ1-4, with 11 bases matching TRBD1. The specimen was peripheral blood. The DNA of the CDR3 is TGTGCCAGCAGTGAAAGGGAGCGGACAGGGGGCGAAAAACTGTTTTTT. It translates to CASSERERTGGEKLFF.